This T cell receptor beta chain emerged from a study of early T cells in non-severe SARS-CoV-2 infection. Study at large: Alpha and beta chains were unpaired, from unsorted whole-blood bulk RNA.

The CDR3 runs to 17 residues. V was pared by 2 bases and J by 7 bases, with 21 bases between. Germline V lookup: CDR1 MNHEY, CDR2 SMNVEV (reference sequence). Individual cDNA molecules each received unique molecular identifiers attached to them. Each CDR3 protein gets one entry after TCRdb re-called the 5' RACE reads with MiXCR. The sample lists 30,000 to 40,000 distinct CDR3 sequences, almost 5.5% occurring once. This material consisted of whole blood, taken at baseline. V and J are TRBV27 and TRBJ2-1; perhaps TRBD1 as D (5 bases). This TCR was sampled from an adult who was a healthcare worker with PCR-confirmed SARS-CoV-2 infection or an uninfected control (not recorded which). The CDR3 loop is CASSLRRGRGPSNEQFF. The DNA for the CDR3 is TGTGCCAGCAGTTTACGAAGGGGAAGAGGCCCTTCGAATGAGCAGTTCTTC.